This T cell receptor beta chain was sequenced in a study of Ad26.COV2.S vaccination and SARS-CoV-2 variants. Looking at the study overall: As a participant in COV1001, the donor was in the Ad26.COV2.S trial arm.

This clone has just one count. Repertoires were generated with immunoSEQ multiplex PCR, while TCRdb's copy carries only in-frame clones and drops some. The repertoire holds hundreds of thousands of clones, with about 87% as singletons. Treatment described: roughly 19 received Ad26.COV2.S at low or high dose, single or two shots; 5 received placebo; per-sample allocation not given. Samples analyzed were those drawn on day 63 after the first vaccine or placebo injection. Ad26.COV2.S expressed prefusion-stabilized spike from the original Wuhan strain. The receptor's source is a person between 18 and 65 years old who received the Ad26.COV2.S COVID-19 vaccine or a placebo. The source was peripheral blood, collected in a trial of Ad26.COV2.S vaccine versus placebo.

The chain's CDR3 is CASSFRTYRAEAFF. As DNA, the CDR3 is TGTGCCAGCAGCTTTCGGACTTATCGGGCTGAAGCTTTCTTT. The chain recombines TRBV3-1 (or the pseudogene TRBV3-2) with TRBJ1-1, with D unclear. CDR1 LGHDT and CDR2 YNNKEL come from the germline V gene (reference sequence). With 5 bases removed from V and 6 bases from J, the gap between germline ends came to 16 bases. CDR3 size: 14 residues.